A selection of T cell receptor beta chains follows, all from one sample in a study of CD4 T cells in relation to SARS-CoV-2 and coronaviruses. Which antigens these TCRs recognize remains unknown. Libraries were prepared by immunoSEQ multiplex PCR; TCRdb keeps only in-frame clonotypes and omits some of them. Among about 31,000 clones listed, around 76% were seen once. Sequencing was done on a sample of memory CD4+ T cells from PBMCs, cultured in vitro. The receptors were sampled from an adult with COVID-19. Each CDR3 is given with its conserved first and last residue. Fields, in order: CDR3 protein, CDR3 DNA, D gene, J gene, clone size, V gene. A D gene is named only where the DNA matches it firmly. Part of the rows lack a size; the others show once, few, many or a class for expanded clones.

CASSAGYTQYF	TGTGCCAGCAGTGCTGGCTATACGCAGTATTTT	.	TRBJ2-3	.	TRBV2
CASSDRDGYTF	TGTGCCAGCAGCGACAGGGATGGCTACACCTTC	TRBD1	TRBJ1-2	.	TRBV6-5
CASSEGGQGADPQHF	TGTGCCAGCAGTGAAGGGGGACAGGGGGCGGATCCCCAGCATTTT	TRBD1	TRBJ1-5	once	TRBV6-1
CAIRGGNTEAFF	TGTGCCATTAGAGGGGGAAACACTGAAGCTTTCTTT	.	TRBJ1-1	.	TRBV10-3
CASSLWGSDTSNQPQHF	TGTGCCAGCAGTTTATGGGGGTCGGATACTAGCAATCAGCCCCAGCATTTT	.	TRBJ1-5	few	TRBV28
CASSQEHLATYEQYF	TGCGCCAGCAGCCAGGAACATCTGGCGACCTACGAGCAGTACTTC	.	TRBJ2-7	.	TRBV4-3
CASSPDRGYEQYF	TGTGCCAGCAGTCCGGACAGGGGATACGAGCAGTACTTC	TRBD1	TRBJ2-7	.	TRBV6-5
CAISPSVGETQYF	TGTGCCATCAGCCCCTCGGTCGGGGAGACCCAGTACTTC	.	TRBJ2-5	.	TRBV10-3
CASSEYTGLSRETQYF	TGTGCCAGCAGTGAATATACGGGGTTAAGTAGAGAGACCCAGTACTTC	.	TRBJ2-5	.	TRBV25-1
CASSLVLGNREKLFF	TGTGCCAGCAGTTTAGTATTGGGGAACCGTGAAAAACTGTTTTTT	.	TRBJ1-4	once	TRBV28
CAWSIWTVDRYNSPLHF	TGTGCCTGGAGTATCTGGACAGTCGATCGCTATAATTCACCCCTCCACTTT	.	TRBJ1-6	.	TRBV30
CASSPTGGMAEAFF	TGTGCCAGCTCACCAACAGGGGGGATGGCTGAAGCTTTCTTT	TRBD1	TRBJ1-1	.	TRBV18
CASSVAPQGRGTEAFF	TGTGCCAGCAGCGTAGCCCCACAGGGGAGAGGGACTGAAGCTTTCTTT	TRBD1	TRBJ1-1	.	TRBV9
CASSQERGANYGYTF	TGTGCCAGCAGCCAAGAGCGGGGGGCTAACTATGGCTACACCTTC	.	TRBJ1-2	few	TRBV4-2
CASTRGGAGYTEAFF	TGTGCCAGCACACGCGGGGGGGCAGGGTACACTGAAGCTTTCTTT	.	TRBJ1-1	.	TRBV7-9
CAISPRKDNEQFF	TGTGCCATCTCGCCGCGGAAGGACAATGAGCAGTTCTTC	.	TRBJ2-1	.	TRBV10-3
CASRIGVTGELFF	TGTGCCAGCAGAATAGGGGTGACCGGGGAGCTGTTTTTT	.	TRBJ2-2	.	TRBV7-2
CASISPRNSNTGELFF	TGTGCCAGCATCTCCCCAAGGAATTCGAACACCGGGGAGCTGTTTTTT	.	TRBJ2-2	.	TRBV7-9
CASTDRGSRGANVLTF	TGTGCCAGTACGGACAGGGGCTCTCGTGGGGCCAACGTCCTGACTTTC	TRBD1	TRBJ2-6	once	TRBV19
CASSQGGTGGEKLFF	TGTGCCAGCAGCCAAGGTGGGACGGGAGGGGAAAAACTGTTTTTT	.	TRBJ1-4	once	TRBV3-1/TRBV3-2
CASSKSSPTDTQYF	TGTGCCAGCAGTAAGTCCTCCCCCACAGATACGCAGTATTTT	.	TRBJ2-3	.	TRBV6-2/TRBV6-3
CAISGSAGELFF	TGTGCCATCAGCGGCTCAGCCGGGGAGCTGTTTTTT	.	TRBJ2-2	.	TRBV10-3
CASSTQGKDIQYF	TGTGCCAGCAGCACACAGGGGAAGGACATTCAGTACTTC	TRBD1	TRBJ2-4	.	TRBV5-4
CASSHTTRAGVSRGNEQYF	TGCGCCAGCAGCCATACGACTCGGGCGGGAGTCTCCAGGGGAAACGAGCAGTACTTC	.	TRBJ2-7	few	TRBV4-1
CASKPGTRVINEQYF	TGTGCCAGCAAACCAGGTACTAGGGTTATCAACGAGCAGTACTTC	.	TRBJ2-7	few	TRBV28
CASSLDPQPRETQYF	TGTGCCAGCAGCTTGGACCCTCAGCCTAGGGAGACCCAGTACTTC	.	TRBJ2-5	.	TRBV5-4
CASSEAPQGAITDSGNTIYF	TGTGCCAGCAGCGAGGCCCCACAGGGGGCGATTACCGACTCTGGAAACACCATATATTTT	TRBD1	TRBJ1-3	.	TRBV9
CASSQASIRGGSNQPQHF	TGCGCCAGCAGCCAAGCTTCGATCCGGGGGGGGAGCAATCAGCCCCAGCATTTT	.	TRBJ1-5	.	TRBV4-1
CASSQSLARDTQYF	TGTGCCAGCAGCCAGTCACTAGCACGGGATACGCAGTATTTT	.	TRBJ2-3	.	TRBV3-1/TRBV3-2
CASSFFVGWLGDRGIWSYNEQFF	TGTGCCAGCAGTTTCTTTGTGGGGTGGCTAGGGGACAGGGGGATTTGGTCCTACAATGAGCAGTTCTTC	TRBD1	TRBJ2-1	once	TRBV28
CASSEDGAHSGNTIYF	TGTGCCAGCAGTGAAGATGGCGCACACTCTGGAAACACCATATATTTT	.	TRBJ1-3	.	TRBV2
CAAPGGGAQYF	TGTGCCGCCCCTGGGGGAGGTGCGCAGTATTTT	.	TRBJ2-3	.	TRBV21-1
CASNLLAGGRMEQFF	TGTGCCAGTAACCTACTAGCGGGAGGCCGGATGGAGCAGTTCTTC	TRBD2	TRBJ2-1	.	TRBV19
CSVDTTGTGGRGAYGYTF	TGCAGCGTTGACACGACCGGGACAGGGGGCCGGGGGGCCTATGGCTACACCTTC	TRBD1	TRBJ1-2	.	TRBV29-1
CATSRARAGRGDEQYF	TGTGCCACCAGCAGAGCTCGGGCTGGACGAGGCGACGAGCAGTACTTC	.	TRBJ2-7	.	TRBV15
CAWSVSGAGELFF	TGTGCCTGGAGTGTAAGCGGGGCCGGGGAGCTGTTTTTT	TRBD2	TRBJ2-2	few	TRBV30
CASSQDIAGQLIEQFF	TGTGCCAGCAGCCAAGATATCGCGGGGCAGTTAATAGAGCAGTTCTTC	.	TRBJ2-1	.	TRBV14
CASSLGPGQGVYNEQFF	TGCGCCAGCAGCTTGGGACCGGGACAGGGAGTCTACAATGAGCAGTTCTTC	TRBD1	TRBJ2-1	.	TRBV5-1
CASSLEIGGHEQFF	TGTGCCAGCAGCTTAGAGATCGGAGGCCATGAGCAGTTCTTC	.	TRBJ2-1	.	TRBV7-2
CASADRALDSYEQYF	TGTGCCAGCGCCGACCGGGCCCTAGACTCCTACGAGCAGTACTTC	.	TRBJ2-7	.	TRBV2
CASSPPGLPETQYF	TGTGCCAGCTCACCACCGGGGCTCCCAGAGACCCAGTACTTC	.	TRBJ2-5	.	TRBV18
CASSLYSNQPQHF	TGTGCCAGCAGCTTGTATAGCAATCAGCCCCAGCATTTT	.	TRBJ1-5	.	TRBV5-6
CASSSRSPGGFGETQYF	TGTGCCAGCAGCTCCCGGTCACCGGGAGGGTTTGGAGAGACCCAGTACTTC	TRBD2	TRBJ2-5	.	TRBV7-8
CASSARPGTAEQFF	TGTGCCAGCAGCGCCCGCCCGGGGACGGCTGAGCAGTTCTTC	.	TRBJ2-1	.	TRBV11-3
CSVDGGGWGGYTF	TGCAGCGTTGACGGGGGAGGATGGGGTGGCTACACCTTC	.	TRBJ1-2	few	TRBV29-1
CASSFSRNEQFF	TGTGCCAGCAGTTTTTCTCGGAATGAGCAGTTCTTC	.	TRBJ2-1	few	TRBV27
CASSLLGGGREQYF	TGTGCCAGCAGCTTACTTGGCGGGGGTAGAGAGCAGTACTTC	TRBD2	TRBJ2-7	.	TRBV7-9
CSVWTSGEETQYF	TGCAGCGTGTGGACTAGCGGAGAAGAGACCCAGTACTTC	TRBD2	TRBJ2-5	.	TRBV29-1
CASSEMTVGFYGYTF	TGTGCCAGCAGTGAAATGACGGTCGGATTCTATGGCTACACCTTC	.	TRBJ1-2	once	TRBV6-1
CANTTAYEQYF	TGTGCCAACACGACAGCGTACGAGCAGTACTTC	.	TRBJ2-7	.	TRBV7-3
CASRPAGGNNEQFF	TGTGCCAGCAGACCCGCGGGAGGGAACAATGAGCAGTTCTTC	TRBD2	TRBJ2-1	.	TRBV28